This is a list of T cell receptor beta chains from one sample in a study of radiotherapy plus CTLA-4 blockade in lung cancer. Libraries were prepared by immunoSEQ multiplex PCR; TCRdb keeps only in-frame clonotypes and omits some of them. The sample lists around 59,000 clones; around 74% were seen once. The material sequenced was peripheral blood, taken from a patient treated with radiotherapy plus ipilimumab. These receptors were obtained from a human donor with non-small cell lung cancer whose response to radiotherapy plus ipilimumab could not be evaluated. CDR3s include the opening cysteine and the closing phenylalanine or tryptophan. Fields, in order: CDR3 protein, CDR3 DNA, clone size, D gene, J gene, V gene. D genes are given only for firm matches. The size of a clone is reported for some rows only, either as once, few or many, or as a class for expanded clones.

CDR3: CSVSLGHLNTEAFF
DNA: TGCAGCGTTTCCCTGGGACATCTGAACACTGAAGCTTTCTTT
size: few
D: NA
J: TRBJ1-1
V: TRBV29-1

CDR3: CAWSVSFYEQYF
DNA: TGTGCCTGGAGTGTTTCCTTCTACGAGCAGTACTTC
size: few
D: NA
J: TRBJ2-7
V: TRBV30

CDR3: CASSPLGVSYTF
DNA: TGTGCCAGCAGTCCCCTCGGGGTAAGCTACACCTTC
size: few
D: NA
J: TRBJ1-2
V: TRBV28

CDR3: CASRGGQGNVLETQYF
DNA: TGTGCCAGCAGAGGAGGACAGGGGAATGTGTTGGAGACCCAGTACTTC
size: NA
D: TRBD1
J: TRBJ2-5
V: TRBV5-6

CDR3: CASSVSGTSGGAYNEQFF
DNA: TGCGCCAGCAGCGTATCCGGGACTAGCGGGGGGGCCTACAATGAGCAGTTCTTC
size: NA
D: TRBD2
J: TRBJ2-1
V: TRBV5-1

CDR3: CASSLSTALNTEAFF
DNA: TGTGCCAGCAGCTTATCGACAGCCTTGAACACTGAAGCTTTCTTT
size: NA
D: NA
J: TRBJ1-1
V: TRBV11-2

CDR3: CASSPKGGEEDEQYF
DNA: TGTGCCAGCAGTCCGAAAGGGGGAGAGGAAGACGAGCAGTACTTC
size: NA
D: NA
J: TRBJ2-7
V: TRBV27

CDR3: CASSTAGTDNSPLHF
DNA: TGCGCCAGCAGCACAGCCGGGACTGATAATTCACCCCTCCACTTT
size: once
D: NA
J: TRBJ1-6
V: TRBV5-1

CDR3: CASSRSEGAGYGYTF
DNA: TGTGCCAGCAGCCGTAGCGAGGGGGCGGGCTATGGCTACACCTTC
size: NA
D: TRBD1
J: TRBJ1-2
V: TRBV9

CDR3: CASSPGQQRETQYF
DNA: TGTGCCAGCAGCCCGGGACAGCAAAGGGAGACCCAGTACTTC
size: NA
D: TRBD1
J: TRBJ2-5
V: TRBV5-5

CDR3: CASSLNPNPGGYTF
DNA: TGTGCCAGTAGCCTCAATCCTAATCCGGGGGGCTACACCTTC
size: NA
D: NA
J: TRBJ1-2
V: TRBV19

CDR3: CASSQGVESGYTF
DNA: TGCGCCAGCAGTCAGGGGGTTGAGTCTGGCTACACCTTC
size: NA
D: TRBD1
J: TRBJ1-2
V: TRBV5-1

CDR3: CASSYLFRVSNQPQHF
DNA: TGTGCCAGTAGCTACTTATTCAGGGTTAGCAATCAGCCCCAGCATTTT
size: NA
D: NA
J: TRBJ1-5
V: TRBV19

CDR3: CASRHLRQVFF
DNA: TGTGCCAGCAGGCACCTTAGACAGGTCTTCTTT
size: NA
D: NA
J: TRBJ1-1
V: TRBV6-5

CDR3: CASSYEDSYNSPLHF
DNA: TGTGCCAGCAGTTACGAGGACAGCTATAATTCACCCCTCCACTTT
size: few
D: NA
J: TRBJ1-6
V: TRBV6-6

CDR3: CASSQDPSGNTGELFF
DNA: TGTGCCAGCAGCCAAGATCCTAGCGGGAACACCGGGGAGCTGTTTTTT
size: NA
D: TRBD2
J: TRBJ2-2
V: TRBV4-2

CDR3: CASSISSQRDYGYTF
DNA: TGTGCCAGTAGTATTTCCTCCCAACGGGACTATGGCTACACCTTC
size: NA
D: NA
J: TRBJ1-2
V: TRBV19

CDR3: CASSLRTTARATNEKLFF
DNA: TGTGCCAGCAGTTTGAGGACGACAGCCCGTGCAACTAATGAAAAACTGTTTTTT
size: NA
D: NA
J: TRBJ1-4
V: TRBV27

CDR3: CASSTTQGSNSPLHF
DNA: TGTGCCAGTAGTACTACACAGGGAAGTAATTCACCCCTCCACTTT
size: NA
D: NA
J: TRBJ1-6
V: TRBV19

CDR3: CASSLSQGGARWYGYTF
DNA: TGTGCCAGCAGTTTATCCCAGGGGGGCGCTCGGTGGTATGGCTACACCTTC
size: NA
D: TRBD1
J: TRBJ1-2
V: TRBV27

CDR3: CASSLSVEKLFF
DNA: TGTGCCAGCAGCTTATCGGTCGAAAAACTGTTTTTT
size: NA
D: NA
J: TRBJ1-4
V: TRBV7-9

CDR3: CASSLGGQGALNAYEQYF
DNA: TGTGCCAGCAGCTTAGGGGGACAGGGGGCCTTGAACGCCTACGAGCAGTACTTC
size: NA
D: TRBD1
J: TRBJ2-7
V: TRBV7-6

CDR3: CASSVPGPNSPLHF
DNA: TGTGCCAGTAGCGTCCCAGGGCCAAATTCACCCCTCCACTTT
size: few
D: NA
J: TRBJ1-6
V: TRBV19

CDR3: CASSLTGGSSGNTIYF
DNA: TGTGCCAGCAGCTTAACGGGAGGGAGCTCTGGAAACACCATATATTTT
size: few
D: NA
J: TRBJ1-3
V: TRBV7-3

CDR3: CASSVELAPETQYF
DNA: TGTGCCAGCAGCGTAGAGCTAGCTCCCGAGACCCAGTACTTC
size: NA
D: NA
J: TRBJ2-5
V: TRBV9

CDR3: CASSRLAGERETQYF
DNA: TGCGCCAGCAGCCGACTAGCGGGAGAACGAGAGACCCAGTACTTC
size: NA
D: TRBD2
J: TRBJ2-5
V: TRBV4-1

CDR3: CATSRDPGGETQYF
DNA: TGTGCCACCAGCAGAGACCCGGGAGGGGAGACCCAGTACTTC
size: once
D: TRBD2
J: TRBJ2-5
V: TRBV15

CDR3: CASSQDGTSGRAYEQYF
DNA: TGCGCCAGCAGCCAAGATGGGACTAGCGGGAGGGCCTACGAGCAGTACTTC
size: NA
D: TRBD2
J: TRBJ2-7
V: TRBV4-1

CDR3: CASSLRWFGGLGLNTEAFF
DNA: TGTGCCAGCAGCTTACGTTGGTTCGGGGGGTTGGGCTTGAACACTGAAGCTTTCTTT
size: NA
D: NA
J: TRBJ1-1
V: TRBV11-2